This TCR beta chain stems from a study of blood T cell repertoires in COVID-19. The J segment lost 4 bases and the V segment lost 9 bases, leaving 9 bases of the junction unmatched. The CDR3 spans 13 residues. CDR1 is SGHNT, CDR2 YYREEE, per germline (reference sequence). Participants were aged about 18 to 95 years, lived in over 20 US areas, and enrolled virtually. Authors' data handling: Using reference gene primer amplification, nucleated cell counts were estimated. Using immunoSEQ multiplex PCR, the repertoire was profiled, and TCRdb retains in-frame clones only, with some absent. For V, J and clone size, that table is used; D and trimming come from the DNA. The table records fewer than 200,000 clones, approximately 84% of them present only once.

The chain couples TRBV5-4 to TRBJ2-7, with 8 bases identical to TRBD2. The sequence derives from a woman between 40 and 50 years old with acute COVID-19. Sequencing was done on a sample of PBMCs or T cells enriched from blood (not recorded which). CDR3 amino acids: CATRRSGSYEQYV. The CDR3 bases are TGTGCCACCAGGAGGAGCGGGAGTTACGAGCAGTACGTC.